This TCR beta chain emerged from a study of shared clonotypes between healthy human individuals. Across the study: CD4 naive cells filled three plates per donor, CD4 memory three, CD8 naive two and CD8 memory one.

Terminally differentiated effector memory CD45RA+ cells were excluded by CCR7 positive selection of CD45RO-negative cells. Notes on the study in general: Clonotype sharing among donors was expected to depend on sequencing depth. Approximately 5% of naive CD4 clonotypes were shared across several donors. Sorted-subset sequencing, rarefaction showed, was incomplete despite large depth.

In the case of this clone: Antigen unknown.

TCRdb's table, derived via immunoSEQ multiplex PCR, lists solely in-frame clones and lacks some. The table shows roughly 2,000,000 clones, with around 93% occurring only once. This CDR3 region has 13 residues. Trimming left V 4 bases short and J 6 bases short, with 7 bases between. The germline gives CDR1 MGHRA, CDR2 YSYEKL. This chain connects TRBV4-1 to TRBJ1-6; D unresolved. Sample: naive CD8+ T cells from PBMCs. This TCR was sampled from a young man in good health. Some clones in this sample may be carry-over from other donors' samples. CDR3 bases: TGCGCCAGCAGCCTGGACCCTAATTCACCCCTCCACTTT. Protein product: CASSLDPNSPLHF.